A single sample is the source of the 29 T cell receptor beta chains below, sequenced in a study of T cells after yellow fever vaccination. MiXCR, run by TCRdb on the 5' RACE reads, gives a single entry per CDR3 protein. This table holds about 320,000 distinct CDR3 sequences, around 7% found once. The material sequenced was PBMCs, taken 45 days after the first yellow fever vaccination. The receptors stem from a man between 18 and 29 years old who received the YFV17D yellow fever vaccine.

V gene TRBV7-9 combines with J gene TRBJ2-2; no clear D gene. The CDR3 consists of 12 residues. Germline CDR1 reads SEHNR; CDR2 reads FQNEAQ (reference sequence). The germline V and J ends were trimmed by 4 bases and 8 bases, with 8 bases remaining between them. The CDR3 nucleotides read TGTGCCAGCAGCTGGGCCCTAGGGGAGCTGTTTTTT. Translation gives CASSWALGELFF.

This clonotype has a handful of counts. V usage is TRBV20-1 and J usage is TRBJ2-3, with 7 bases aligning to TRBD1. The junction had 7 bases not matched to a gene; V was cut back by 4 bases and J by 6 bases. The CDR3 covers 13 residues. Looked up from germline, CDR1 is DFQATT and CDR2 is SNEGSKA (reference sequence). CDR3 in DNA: TGCAGTGCTACGCTTACAGGGGCCGATACGCAGTATTTT. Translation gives CSATLTGADTQYF.

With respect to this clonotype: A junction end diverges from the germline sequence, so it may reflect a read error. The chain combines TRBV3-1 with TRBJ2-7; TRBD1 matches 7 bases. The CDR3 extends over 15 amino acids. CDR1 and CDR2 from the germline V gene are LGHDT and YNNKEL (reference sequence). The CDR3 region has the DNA TGTGCCATCAGCCCTAACCCTACAGGGGTTCACGAGCAGTACTTC. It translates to CAISPNPTGVHEQYF.

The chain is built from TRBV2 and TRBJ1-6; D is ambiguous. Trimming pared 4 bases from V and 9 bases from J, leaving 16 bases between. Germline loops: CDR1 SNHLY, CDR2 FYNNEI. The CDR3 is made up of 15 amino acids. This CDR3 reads CASSGVISSPSPLHF. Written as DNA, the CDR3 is TGTGCCAGCAGTGGGGTTATCAGCTCTCCTTCACCCCTCCACTTT.

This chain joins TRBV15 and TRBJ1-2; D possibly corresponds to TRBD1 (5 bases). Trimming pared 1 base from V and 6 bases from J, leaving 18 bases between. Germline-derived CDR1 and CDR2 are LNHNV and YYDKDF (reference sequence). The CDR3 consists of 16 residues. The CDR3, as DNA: TGTGCCACCAGCAGAGTAACCGGGGGTGGATTGGATGGCTACACCTTC. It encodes CATSRVTGGGLDGYTF.

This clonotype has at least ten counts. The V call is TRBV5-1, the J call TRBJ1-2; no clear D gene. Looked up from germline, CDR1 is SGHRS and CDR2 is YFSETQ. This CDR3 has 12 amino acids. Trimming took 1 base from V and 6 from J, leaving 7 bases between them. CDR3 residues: CASSLHADGYTF. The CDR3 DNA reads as TGCGCCAGCAGCTTGCATGCGGATGGCTACACCTTC.

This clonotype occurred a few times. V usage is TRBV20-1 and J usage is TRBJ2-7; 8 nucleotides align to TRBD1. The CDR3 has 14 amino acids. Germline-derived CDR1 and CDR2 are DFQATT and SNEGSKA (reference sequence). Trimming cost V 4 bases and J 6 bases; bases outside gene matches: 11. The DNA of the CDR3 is TGCAGTGCTACTACTGACAGGGGATCCGGCGAGCAGTACGTC. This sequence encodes CSATTDRGSGEQYV.

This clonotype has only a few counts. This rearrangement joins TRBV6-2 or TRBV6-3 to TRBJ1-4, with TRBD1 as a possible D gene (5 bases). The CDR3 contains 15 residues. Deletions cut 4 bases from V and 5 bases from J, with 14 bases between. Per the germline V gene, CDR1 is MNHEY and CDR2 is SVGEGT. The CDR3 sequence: CASSSSGTSNEKLFF. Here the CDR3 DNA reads TGTGCCAGCAGTTCTTCCGGGACGTCGAATGAAAAACTGTTTTTT.

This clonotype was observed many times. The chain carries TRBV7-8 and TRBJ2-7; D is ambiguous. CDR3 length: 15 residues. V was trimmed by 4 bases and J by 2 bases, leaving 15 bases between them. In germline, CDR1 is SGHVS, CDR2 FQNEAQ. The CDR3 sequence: CASSSAQPGPYEQYV. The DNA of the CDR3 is TGTGCCAGCAGCTCTGCCCAGCCTGGGCCCTACGAGCAGTACGTC.

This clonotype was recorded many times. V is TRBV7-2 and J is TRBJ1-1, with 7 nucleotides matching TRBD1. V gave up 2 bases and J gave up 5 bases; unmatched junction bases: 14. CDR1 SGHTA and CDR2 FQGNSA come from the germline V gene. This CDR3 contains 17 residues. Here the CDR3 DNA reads TGTGCCAGCAGCTTAAACGTCGTGGGACAGCTAGTTACTGAAGCTTTCTTT. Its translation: CASSLNVVGQLVTEAFF. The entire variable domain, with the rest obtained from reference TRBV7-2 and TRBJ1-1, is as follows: GAGVSQSPSNKVTEKGKDVELRCDPISGHTALYWYRQSLGQGLEFLIYFQGNSAPDKSGLPSDRFSAERTGGSVSTLTIQRTQQEDSAVYLCASSLNVVGQLVTEAFFGQGTRLTVV.

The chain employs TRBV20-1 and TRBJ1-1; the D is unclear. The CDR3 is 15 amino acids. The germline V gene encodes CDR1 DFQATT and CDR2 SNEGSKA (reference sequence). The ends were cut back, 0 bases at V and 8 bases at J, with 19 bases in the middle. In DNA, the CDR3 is TGCAGTGCTAGAGATCGGATTACTGCGTGGAAGGAAGCTTTCTTT. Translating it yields CSARDRITAWKEAFF.

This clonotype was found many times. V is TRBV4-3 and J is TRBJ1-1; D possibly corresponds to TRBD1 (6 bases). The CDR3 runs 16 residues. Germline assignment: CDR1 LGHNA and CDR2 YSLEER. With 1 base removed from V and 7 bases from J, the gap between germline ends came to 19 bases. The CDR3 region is CASSQGGRGIKNEAFF. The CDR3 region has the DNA TGCGCCAGCAGCCAAGGGGGAAGGGGGATTAAAAATGAAGCTTTCTTT.

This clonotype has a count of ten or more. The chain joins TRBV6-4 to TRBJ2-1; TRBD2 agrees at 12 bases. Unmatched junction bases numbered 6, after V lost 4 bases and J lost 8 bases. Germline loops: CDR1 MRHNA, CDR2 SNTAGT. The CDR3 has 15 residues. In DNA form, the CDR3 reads TGTGCCAGCAGTGTGGCTAGCGGGGGGGCCCATGAGCAGTTCTTC. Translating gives CASSVASGGAHEQFF.

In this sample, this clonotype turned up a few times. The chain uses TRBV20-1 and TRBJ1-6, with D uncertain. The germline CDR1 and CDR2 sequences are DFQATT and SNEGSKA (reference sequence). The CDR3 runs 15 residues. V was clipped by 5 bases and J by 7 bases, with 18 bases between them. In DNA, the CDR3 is TGCAGTGCTCAAGCCGAGGTATATAAAAATTCACCCCTCCACTTT. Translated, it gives CSAQAEVYKNSPLHF.

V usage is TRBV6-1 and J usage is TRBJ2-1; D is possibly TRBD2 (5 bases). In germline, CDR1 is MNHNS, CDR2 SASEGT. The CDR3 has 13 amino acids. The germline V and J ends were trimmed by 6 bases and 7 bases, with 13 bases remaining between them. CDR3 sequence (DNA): TGTGCCAGCAGGAGGGCTTCTCGTAATGAGCAGTTCTTC. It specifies CASRRASRNEQFF.

In DNA form, the CDR3 reads TGCGCCAGCAGCTTGGTAGGACAGCCAAACATTCAGTACTTC. Translated, it gives CASSLVGQPNIQYF. J is TRBJ2-4 and V is TRBV5-1; possible D gene TRBD1, 6 bases. This CDR3 has 14 amino acids. Germline V gene lookup returns CDR1 SGHRS and CDR2 YFSETQ. V lost 0 bases and J 6 bases, leaving 10 bases between the germline ends.

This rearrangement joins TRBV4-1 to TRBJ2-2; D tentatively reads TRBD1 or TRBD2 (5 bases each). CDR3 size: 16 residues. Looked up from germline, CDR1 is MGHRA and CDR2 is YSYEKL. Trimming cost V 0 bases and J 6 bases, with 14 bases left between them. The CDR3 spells CASSQDGDGRAGELFF. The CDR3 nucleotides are TGCGCCAGCAGCCAAGATGGGGACGGACGGGCCGGGGAGCTGTTTTTT.

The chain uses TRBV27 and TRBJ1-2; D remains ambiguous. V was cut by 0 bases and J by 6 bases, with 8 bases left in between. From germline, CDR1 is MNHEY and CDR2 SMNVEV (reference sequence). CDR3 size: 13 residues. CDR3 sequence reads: CASSLSGWHGYTF. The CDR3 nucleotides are TGTGCCAGCAGTTTATCGGGATGGCATGGCTACACCTTC.

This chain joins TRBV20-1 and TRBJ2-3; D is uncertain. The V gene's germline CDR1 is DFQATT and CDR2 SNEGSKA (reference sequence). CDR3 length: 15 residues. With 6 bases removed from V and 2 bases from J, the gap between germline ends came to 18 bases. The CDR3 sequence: CSAPPEIGNTDTQYF. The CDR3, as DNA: TGCAGTGCCCCCCCCGAAATCGGTAACACAGATACGCAGTATTTT.

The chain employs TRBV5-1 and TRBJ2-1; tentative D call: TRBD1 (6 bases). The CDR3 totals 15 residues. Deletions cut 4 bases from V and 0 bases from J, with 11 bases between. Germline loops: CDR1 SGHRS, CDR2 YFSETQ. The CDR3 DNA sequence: TGCGCCAGCAGCGTACAGGGAGACTCCTACAATGAGCAGTTCTTC. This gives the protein CASSVQGDSYNEQFF.

CDR3 bases: TGTGCCAGCGGCGGGACAGCTGGAAACACCATATATTTT. Protein: CASGGTAGNTIYF. J is TRBJ1-3 and V is TRBV6-6; TRBD1 aligns across 7 bases. In germline, CDR1 is MNHNY, CDR2 SVGAGI (reference sequence). Trimming removed 8 bases from V and 2 bases from J; junction bases left unmatched: 3. The CDR3 consists of 13 residues.

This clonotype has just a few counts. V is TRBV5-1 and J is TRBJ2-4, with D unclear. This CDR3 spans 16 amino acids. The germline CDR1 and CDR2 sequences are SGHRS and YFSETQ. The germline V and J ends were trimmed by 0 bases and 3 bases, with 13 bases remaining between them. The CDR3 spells CASSLVGGRLKNIQYF. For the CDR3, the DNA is TGCGCCAGCAGCTTGGTTGGTGGCAGACTCAAAAACATTCAGTACTTC. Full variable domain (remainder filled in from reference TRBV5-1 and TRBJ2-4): KAGVTQTPRYLIKTRGQQVTLSCSPISGHRSVSWYQQTPGQGLQFLFEYFSETQRNKGNFPGRFSGRQFSNSRSEMNVSTLELGDSALYLCASSLVGGRLKNIQYFGAGTRLSVL.

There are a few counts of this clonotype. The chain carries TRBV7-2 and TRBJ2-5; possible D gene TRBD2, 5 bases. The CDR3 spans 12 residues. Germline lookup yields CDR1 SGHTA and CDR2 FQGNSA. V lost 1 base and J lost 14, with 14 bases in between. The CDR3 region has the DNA TGTGCCAGCAGCTTAGGGGGAGTCGGTGTTTACTTC. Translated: CASSLGGVGVYF.

CDR3 amino acids: CASSQATSGGQDTQYF. As DNA, the CDR3 is TGTGCCAGCAGCCAAGCGACTAGCGGGGGGCAAGATACGCAGTATTTT. The rearrangement links TRBV4-2 to TRBJ2-3; 13 bases are shared with TRBD2. In germline, CDR1 is LGHNA, CDR2 YNFKEQ. J lost 5 bases, V lost 1 base, and 3 bases had no gene match. The length of the CDR3 is 16 residues.

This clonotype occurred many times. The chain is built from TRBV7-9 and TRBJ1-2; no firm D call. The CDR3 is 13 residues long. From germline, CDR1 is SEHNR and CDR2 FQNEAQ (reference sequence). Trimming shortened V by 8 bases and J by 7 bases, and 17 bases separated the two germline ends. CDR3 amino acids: CASGSPDGSGYTF. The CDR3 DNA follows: TGTGCCAGCGGTTCCCCGGACGGCTCTGGCTACACCTTC.

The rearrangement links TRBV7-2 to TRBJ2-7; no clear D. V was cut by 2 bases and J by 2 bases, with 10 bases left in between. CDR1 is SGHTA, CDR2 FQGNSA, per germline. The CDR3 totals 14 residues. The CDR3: CASSLTAGPYEQYV. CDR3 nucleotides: TGTGCCAGCAGCTTAACAGCCGGGCCCTACGAGCAGTACGTC.

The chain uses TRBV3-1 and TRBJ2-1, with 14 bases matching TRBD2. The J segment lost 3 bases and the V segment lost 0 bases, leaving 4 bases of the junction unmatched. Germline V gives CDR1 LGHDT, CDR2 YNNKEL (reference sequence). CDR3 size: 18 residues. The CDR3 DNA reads TGTGCCAGCAGCCAAGACCAGGGGACTAGCGGGGGCTACAATGAGCAGTTCTTC. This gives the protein CASSQDQGTSGGYNEQFF.

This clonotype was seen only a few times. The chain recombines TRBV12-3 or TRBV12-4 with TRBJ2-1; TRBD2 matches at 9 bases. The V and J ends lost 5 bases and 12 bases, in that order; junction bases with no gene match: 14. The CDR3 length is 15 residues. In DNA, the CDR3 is TGTGCCAGCAGTCCAGAGGGCGGGAGGGCCCTGGGGCAGTTCTTC. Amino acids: CASSPEGGRALGQFF.

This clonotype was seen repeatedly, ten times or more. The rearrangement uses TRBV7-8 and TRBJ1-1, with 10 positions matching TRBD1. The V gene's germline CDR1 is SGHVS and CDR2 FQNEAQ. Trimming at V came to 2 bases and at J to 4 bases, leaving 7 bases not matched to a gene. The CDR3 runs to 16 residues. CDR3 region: CASSLKRDRGRTEAFF. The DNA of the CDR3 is TGTGCCAGCAGCTTAAAGAGGGACAGGGGACGCACTGAAGCTTTCTTT.